This T cell receptor (beta chain) is from a study of blood T cell repertoires in COVID-19. Study overall: The origin of the acute and convalescent COVID-19 samples was the United States, Italy and Spain. PBMCs, B-cell-depleted T cells, or T cells provided the cDNA or gDNA that made up the material.

Source study methods: Estimates of nucleated cell counts were drawn from the amplification of reference gene primers. Generated by immunoSEQ multiplex PCR, the TCRdb table keeps only in-frame clones and is missing some. D and trimming come from the DNA, and the V and J calls and clone size come from that table. This table has over 200,000 clones, about 88% appearing once. The sequenced sample was peripheral blood. This sequence originates from a man aged 55 to 69 who had recovered from COVID-19.

The chain's CDR3 is CASSDRTEITDTQYF. CDR3 DNA sequence: TGTGCCAGCAGCGACCGGACAGAGATCACAGATACGCAGTATTTT. V is TRBV13 and J is TRBJ2-3, with a weak D call TRBD1 (6 bases). The CDR3 contains 15 residues. CDR1 PRHDT and CDR2 FYEKMQ come from the germline V gene (reference sequence). Trimming left V 5 bases short and J 2 bases short, with 14 bases between.